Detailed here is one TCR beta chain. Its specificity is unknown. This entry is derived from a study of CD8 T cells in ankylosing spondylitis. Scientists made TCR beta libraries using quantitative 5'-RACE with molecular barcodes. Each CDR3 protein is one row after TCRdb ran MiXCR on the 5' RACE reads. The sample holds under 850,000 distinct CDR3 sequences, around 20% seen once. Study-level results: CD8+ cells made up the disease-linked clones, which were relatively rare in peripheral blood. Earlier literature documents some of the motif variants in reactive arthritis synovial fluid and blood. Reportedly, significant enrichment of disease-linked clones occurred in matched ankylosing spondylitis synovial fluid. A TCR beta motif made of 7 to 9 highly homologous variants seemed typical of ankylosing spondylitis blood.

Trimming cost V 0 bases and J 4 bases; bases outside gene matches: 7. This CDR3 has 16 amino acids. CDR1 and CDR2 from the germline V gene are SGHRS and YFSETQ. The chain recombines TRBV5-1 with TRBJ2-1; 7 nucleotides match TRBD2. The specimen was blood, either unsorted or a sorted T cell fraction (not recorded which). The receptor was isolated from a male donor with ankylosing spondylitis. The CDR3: CASSLEGTTKYNEQFF. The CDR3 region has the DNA TGCGCCAGCAGCTTGGAAGGGACTACTAAGTACAATGAGCAGTTCTTC.